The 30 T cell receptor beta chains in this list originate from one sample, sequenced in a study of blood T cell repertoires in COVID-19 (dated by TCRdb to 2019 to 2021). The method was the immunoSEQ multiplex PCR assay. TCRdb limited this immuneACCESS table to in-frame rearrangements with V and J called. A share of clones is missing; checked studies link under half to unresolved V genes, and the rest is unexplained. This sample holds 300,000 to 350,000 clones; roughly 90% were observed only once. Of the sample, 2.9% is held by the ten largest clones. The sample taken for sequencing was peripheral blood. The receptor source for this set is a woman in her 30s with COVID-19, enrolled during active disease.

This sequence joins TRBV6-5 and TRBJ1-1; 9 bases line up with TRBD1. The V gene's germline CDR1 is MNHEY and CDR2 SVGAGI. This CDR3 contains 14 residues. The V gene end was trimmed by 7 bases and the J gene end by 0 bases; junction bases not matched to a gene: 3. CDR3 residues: CASTRTGVNTEAFF. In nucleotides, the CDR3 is TGTGCCAGCACCCGGACAGGGGTGAACACTGAAGCTTTCTTT.

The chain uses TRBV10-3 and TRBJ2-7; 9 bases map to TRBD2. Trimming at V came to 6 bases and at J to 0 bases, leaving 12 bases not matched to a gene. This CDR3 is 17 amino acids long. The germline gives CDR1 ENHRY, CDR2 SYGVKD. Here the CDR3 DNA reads TGTGCCATCAGAGGGACGGACCGCGGGGGGGACTCCTACGAGCAGTACTTC. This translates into CAIRGTDRGGDSYEQYF.

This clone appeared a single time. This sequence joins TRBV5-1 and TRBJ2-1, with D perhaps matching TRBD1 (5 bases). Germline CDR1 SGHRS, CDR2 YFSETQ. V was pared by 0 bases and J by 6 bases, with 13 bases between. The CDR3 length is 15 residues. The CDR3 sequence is CASSLDPREVNEQFF. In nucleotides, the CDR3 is TGCGCCAGCAGCTTGGACCCCAGGGAAGTCAATGAGCAGTTCTTC.

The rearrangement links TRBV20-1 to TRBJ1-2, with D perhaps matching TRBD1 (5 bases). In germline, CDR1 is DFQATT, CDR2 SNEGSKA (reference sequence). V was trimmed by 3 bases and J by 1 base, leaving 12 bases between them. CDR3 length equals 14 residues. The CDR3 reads CSASGGRDNYGYTF. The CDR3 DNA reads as TGCAGTGCTAGTGGCGGCAGGGATAACTATGGCTACACCTTC.

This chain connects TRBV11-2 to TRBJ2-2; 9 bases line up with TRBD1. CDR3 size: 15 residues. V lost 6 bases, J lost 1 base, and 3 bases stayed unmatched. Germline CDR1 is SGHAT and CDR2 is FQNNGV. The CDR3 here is CASRRTGENTGELFF. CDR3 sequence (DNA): TGTGCCAGCAGACGGACAGGGGAGAACACCGGGGAGCTGTTTTTT.

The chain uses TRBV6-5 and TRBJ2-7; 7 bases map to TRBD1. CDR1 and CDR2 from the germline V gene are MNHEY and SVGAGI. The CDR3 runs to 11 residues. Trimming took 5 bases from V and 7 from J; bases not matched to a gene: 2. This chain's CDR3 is CASSPGGEQYF. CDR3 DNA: TGTGCCAGCAGTCCAGGGGGTGAGCAGTACTTC.

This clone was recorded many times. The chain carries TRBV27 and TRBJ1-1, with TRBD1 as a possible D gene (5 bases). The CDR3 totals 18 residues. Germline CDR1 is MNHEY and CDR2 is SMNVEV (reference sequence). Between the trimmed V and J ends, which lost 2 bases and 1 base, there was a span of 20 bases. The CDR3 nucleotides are TGTGCCAGCAGTTTAATTAAGACATCGACTAGGGGGAACACTGAAGCTTTCTTT. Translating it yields CASSLIKTSTRGNTEAFF.

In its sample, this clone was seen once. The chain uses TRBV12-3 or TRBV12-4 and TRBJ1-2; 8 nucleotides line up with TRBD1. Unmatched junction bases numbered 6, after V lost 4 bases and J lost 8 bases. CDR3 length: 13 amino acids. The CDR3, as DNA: TGTGCCAGCAGTTCACCCCGGGACAGGGGCTACACCTTC. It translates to CASSSPRDRGYTF.

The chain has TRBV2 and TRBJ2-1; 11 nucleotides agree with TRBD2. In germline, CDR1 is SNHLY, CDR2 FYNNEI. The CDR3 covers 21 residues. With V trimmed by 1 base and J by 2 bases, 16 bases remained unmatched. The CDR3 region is CASSEGSGTSGSQFPYNEQFF. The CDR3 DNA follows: TGTGCCAGCAGTGAAGGGTCGGGGACTAGCGGATCTCAATTTCCCTACAATGAGCAGTTCTTC. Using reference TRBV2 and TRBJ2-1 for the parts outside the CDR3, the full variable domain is EPEVTQTPSHQVTQMGQEVILRCVPISNHLYFYWYRQILGQKVEFLVSFYNNEISEKSEIFDDQFSVERPDGSNFTLKIRSTKLEDSAMYFCASSEGSGTSGSQFPYNEQFFGPGTRLTVL.

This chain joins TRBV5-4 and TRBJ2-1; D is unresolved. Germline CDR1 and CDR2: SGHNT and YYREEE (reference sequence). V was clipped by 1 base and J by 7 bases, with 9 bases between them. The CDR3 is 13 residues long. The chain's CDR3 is CASSLLSINEQFF. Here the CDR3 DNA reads TGTGCCAGCAGCTTGCTATCTATAAATGAGCAGTTCTTC.

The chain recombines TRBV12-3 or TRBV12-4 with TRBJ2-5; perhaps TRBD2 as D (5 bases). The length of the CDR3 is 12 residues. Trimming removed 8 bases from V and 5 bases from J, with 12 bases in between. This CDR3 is CASGQIAETQYF. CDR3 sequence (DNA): TGTGCCAGCGGTCAAATAGCGGAGACCCAGTACTTC.

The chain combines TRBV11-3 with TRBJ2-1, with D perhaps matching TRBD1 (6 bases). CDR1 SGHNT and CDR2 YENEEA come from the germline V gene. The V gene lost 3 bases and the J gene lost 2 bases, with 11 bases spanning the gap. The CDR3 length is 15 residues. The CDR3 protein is CASSFGQTTYNEQFF. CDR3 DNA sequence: TGTGCCAGCAGCTTCGGACAGACTACCTACAATGAGCAGTTCTTC.

CDR3 sequence reads: CASSQYGTSGISGANVLTF. As DNA, the CDR3 is TGTGCCAGCAGCCAATACGGGACTAGCGGGATTTCTGGGGCCAACGTCCTGACTTTC. The V and J genes are TRBV3-1 (or the pseudogene TRBV3-2) and TRBJ2-6; 13 bases match TRBD2. Germline trimming cut 2 bases from V and 1 base from J; bases unmatched to any gene: 5. The germline CDR1 and CDR2 sequences are LGHDT and YNNKEL (reference sequence). The CDR3 is made up of 19 amino acids.

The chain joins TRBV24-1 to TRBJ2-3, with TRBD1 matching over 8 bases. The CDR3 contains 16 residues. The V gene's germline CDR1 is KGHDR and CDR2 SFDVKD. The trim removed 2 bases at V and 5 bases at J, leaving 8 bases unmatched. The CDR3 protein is CATSDSSWTGIDTQYF. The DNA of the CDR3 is TGTGCCACCAGTGATTCGAGTTGGACAGGGATAGATACGCAGTATTTT.

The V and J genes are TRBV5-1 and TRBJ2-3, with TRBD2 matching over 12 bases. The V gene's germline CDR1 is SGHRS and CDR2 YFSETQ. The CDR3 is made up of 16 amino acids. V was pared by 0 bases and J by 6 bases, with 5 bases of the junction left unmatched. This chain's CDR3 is CASSLELAGGVDTQYF. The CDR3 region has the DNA TGCGCCAGCAGCTTGGAGCTAGCGGGAGGGGTCGATACGCAGTATTTT.

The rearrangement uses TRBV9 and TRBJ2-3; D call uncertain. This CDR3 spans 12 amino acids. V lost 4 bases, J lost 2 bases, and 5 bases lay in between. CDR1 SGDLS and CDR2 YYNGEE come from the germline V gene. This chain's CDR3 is CASSPYTDTQYF. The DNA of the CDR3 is TGTGCCAGCAGCCCCTACACAGATACGCAGTATTTT.

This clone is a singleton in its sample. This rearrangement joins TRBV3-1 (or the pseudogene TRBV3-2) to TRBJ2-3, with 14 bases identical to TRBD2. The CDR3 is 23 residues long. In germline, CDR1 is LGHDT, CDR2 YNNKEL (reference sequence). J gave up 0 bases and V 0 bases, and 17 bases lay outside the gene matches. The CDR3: CASSQDLFLGRLAGGPSTDTQYF. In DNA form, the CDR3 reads TGTGCCAGCAGCCAAGATCTATTTCTGGGCCGACTAGCGGGAGGGCCGAGCACAGATACGCAGTATTTT.

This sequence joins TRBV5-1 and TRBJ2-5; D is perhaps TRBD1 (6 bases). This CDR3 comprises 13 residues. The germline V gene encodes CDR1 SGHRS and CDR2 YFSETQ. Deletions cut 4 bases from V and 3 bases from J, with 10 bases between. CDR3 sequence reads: CASSDPGEETQYF. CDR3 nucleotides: TGCGCCAGCAGCGATCCAGGGGAAGAGACCCAGTACTTC.

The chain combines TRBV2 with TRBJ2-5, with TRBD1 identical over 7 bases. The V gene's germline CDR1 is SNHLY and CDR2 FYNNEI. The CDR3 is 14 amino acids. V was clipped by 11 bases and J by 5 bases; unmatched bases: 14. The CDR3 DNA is TGTGCCTCCCGAACAGGGGTCTTGGGGGAGACCCAGTACTTC. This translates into CASRTGVLGETQYF.

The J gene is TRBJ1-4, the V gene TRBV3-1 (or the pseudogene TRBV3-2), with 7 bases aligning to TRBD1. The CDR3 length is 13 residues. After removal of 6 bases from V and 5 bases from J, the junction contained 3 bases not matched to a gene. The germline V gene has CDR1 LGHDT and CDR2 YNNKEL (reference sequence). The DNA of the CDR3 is TGTGCCAGCAGTAAGGGACAGAATGAAAAACTGTTTTTT. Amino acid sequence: CASSKGQNEKLFF.

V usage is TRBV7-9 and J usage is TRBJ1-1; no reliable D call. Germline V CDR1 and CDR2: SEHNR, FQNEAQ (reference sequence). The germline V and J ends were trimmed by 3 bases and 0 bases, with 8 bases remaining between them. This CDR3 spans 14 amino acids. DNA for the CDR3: TGTGCCAGCAGCTTTGGGAGCCTGAACACTGAAGCTTTCTTT. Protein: CASSFGSLNTEAFF.

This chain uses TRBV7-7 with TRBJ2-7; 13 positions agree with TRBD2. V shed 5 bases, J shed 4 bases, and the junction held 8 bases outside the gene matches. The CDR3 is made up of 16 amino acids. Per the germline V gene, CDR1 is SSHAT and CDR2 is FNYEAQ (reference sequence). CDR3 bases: TGTGCCAGCAGCATAAGGACTAGCGGGAGATGGTACGAGCAGTACTTC. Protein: CASSIRTSGRWYEQYF.

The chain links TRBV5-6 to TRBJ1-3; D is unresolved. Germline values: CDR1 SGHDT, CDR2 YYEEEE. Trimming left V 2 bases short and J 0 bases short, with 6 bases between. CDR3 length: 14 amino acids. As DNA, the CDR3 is TGTGCCAGCAGCTTTTTAAACTCTGGAAACACCATATATTTT. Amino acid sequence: CASSFLNSGNTIYF.

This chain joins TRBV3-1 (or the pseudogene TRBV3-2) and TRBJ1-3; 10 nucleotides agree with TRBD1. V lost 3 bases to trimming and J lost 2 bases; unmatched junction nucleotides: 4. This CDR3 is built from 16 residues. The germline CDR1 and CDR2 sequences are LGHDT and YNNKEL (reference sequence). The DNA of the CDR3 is TGTGCCAGCAGCCAGGGAGACAGGGGGCCTGGAAACACCATATATTTT. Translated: CASSQGDRGPGNTIYF.

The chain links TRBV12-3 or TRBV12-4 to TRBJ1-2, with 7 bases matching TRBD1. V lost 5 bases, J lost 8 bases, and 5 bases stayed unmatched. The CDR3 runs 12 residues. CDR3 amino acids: CASSRQGGGYTF. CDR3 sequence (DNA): TGTGCCAGCAGTCGACAGGGTGGAGGCTACACCTTC.

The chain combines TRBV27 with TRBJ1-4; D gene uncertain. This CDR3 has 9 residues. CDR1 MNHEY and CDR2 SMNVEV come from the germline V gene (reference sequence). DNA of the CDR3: TGTGCGCCGGAGGAAAAACTGTTTTTT. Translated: CAPEEKLFF.

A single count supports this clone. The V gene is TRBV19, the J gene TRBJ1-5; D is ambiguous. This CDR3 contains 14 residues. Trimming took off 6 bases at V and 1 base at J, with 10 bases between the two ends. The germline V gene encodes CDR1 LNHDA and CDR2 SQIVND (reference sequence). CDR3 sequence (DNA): TGTGCCAGTAGCCCTAGGTTGAGCAATCAGCCCCAGCATTTT. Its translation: CASSPRLSNQPQHF.

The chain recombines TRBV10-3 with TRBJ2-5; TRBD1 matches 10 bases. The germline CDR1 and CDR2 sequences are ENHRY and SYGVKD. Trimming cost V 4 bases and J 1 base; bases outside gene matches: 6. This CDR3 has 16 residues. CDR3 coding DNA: TGTGCCATCAGTGCCCAGGACAGGGGGACCCAAGAGACCCAGTACTTC. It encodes CAISAQDRGTQETQYF.

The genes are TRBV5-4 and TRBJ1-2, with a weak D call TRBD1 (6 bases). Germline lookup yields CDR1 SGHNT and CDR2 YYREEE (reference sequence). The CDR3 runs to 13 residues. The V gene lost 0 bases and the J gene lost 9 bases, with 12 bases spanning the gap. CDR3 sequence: CASSLEQGNSYTF. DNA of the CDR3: TGTGCCAGCAGCTTGGAGCAGGGGAATAGCTACACCTTC.

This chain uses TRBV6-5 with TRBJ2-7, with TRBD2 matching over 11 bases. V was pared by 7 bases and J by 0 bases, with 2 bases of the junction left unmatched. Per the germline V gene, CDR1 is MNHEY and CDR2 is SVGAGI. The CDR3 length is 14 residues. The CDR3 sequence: CASKTSGSSYEQYF. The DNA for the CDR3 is TGTGCCAGCAAAACTAGCGGGAGCTCCTACGAGCAGTACTTC.